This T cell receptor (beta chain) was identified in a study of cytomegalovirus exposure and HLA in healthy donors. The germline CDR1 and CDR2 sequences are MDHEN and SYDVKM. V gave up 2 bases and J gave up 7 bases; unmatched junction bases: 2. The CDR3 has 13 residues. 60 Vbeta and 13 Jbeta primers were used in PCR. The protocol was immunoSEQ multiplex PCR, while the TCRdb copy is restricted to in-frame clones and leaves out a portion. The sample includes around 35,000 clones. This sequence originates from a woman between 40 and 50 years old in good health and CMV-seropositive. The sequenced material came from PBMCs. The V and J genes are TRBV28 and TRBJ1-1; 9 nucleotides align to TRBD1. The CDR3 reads CASSLPGQGEAFF. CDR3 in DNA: TGTGCCAGCAGTTTACCGGGACAGGGTGAAGCTTTCTTT. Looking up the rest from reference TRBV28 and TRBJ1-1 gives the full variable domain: DVKVTQSSRYLVKRTGEKVFLECVQDMDHENMFWYRQDPGLGLRLIYFSYDVKMKEKGDIPEGYSVSREKKERFSLILESASTNQTSMYLCASSLPGQGEAFFGQGTRLTVV.